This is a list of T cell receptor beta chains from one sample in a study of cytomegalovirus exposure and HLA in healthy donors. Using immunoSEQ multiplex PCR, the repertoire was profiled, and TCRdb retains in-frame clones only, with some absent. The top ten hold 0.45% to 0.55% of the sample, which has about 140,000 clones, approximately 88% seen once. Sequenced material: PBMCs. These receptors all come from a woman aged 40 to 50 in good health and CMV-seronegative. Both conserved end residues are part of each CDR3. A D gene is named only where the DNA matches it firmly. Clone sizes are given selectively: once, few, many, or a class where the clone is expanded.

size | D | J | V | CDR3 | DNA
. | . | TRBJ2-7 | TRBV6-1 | CASSGGALDYEQYF | TGTGCCAGCAGTGGTGGGGCCCTCGACTACGAGCAGTACTTC
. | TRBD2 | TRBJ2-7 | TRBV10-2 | CASSGGVAGSYEQYF | TGCGCCAGCAGTGGTGGCGTAGCGGGCTCCTACGAGCAGTACTTC
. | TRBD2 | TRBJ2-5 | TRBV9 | CASSVVAGGKETQYF | TGTGCCAGCAGCGTAGTAGCGGGGGGGAAAGAGACCCAGTACTTC
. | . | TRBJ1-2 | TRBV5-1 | CASSLAGQDRSGYTF | TGCGCCAGCAGCTTGGCCGGTCAAGACAGGAGTGGCTACACCTTC
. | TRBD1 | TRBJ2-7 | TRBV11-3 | CASSPLGGTGAYEQYF | TGTGCCAGCAGTCCTCTGGGAGGGACAGGGGCCTACGAGCAGTACTTC
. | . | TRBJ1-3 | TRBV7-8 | CASSPQGQVSSGNTIYF | TGTGCCAGCAGCCCCCAAGGTCAGGTTTCCTCTGGAAACACCATATATTTT
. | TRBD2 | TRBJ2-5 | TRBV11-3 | CASSPWRESGETQYF | TGTGCCAGCAGCCCCTGGCGGGAGAGCGGGGAGACCCAGTACTTC
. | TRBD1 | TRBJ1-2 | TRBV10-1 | CASSLTGGVYGYTF | TGCGCCAGCAGCCTCACAGGGGGCGTCTATGGCTACACCTTC
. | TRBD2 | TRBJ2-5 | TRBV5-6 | CASSAGTTGSGEQYF | TGTGCCAGCAGCGCGGGGACTACCGGATCGGGAGAGCAGTACTTC
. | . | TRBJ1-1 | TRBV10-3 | CAISGGGRRTEAFF | TGTGCCATCAGTGGGGGGGGGAGGCGGACTGAAGCTTTCTTT
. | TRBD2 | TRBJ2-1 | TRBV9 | CASSSTGLGPYNEQFF | TGTGCCAGCAGCTCAACAGGACTAGGACCTTACAATGAGCAGTTCTTC
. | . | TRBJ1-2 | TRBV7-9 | CSSSQTNDGYTF | TGTTCCAGCAGCCAAACAAACGATGGCTACACCTTC
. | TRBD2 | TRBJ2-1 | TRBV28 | CASRTSGIDEQFF | TGTGCCAGCAGGACTAGCGGGATCGATGAGCAGTTCTTC
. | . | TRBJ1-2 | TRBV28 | CASRPAGGFDGYTF | TGTGCCAGCAGGCCCGCCGGGGGGTTCGATGGCTACACCTTC
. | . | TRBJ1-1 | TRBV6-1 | CASSEGGEGQAFF | TGTGCCAGCAGTGAAGGGGGGGAGGGGCAGGCTTTCTTT
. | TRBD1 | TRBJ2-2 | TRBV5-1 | CASSWGTANTGELFF | TGCGCCAGCAGCTGGGGGACAGCGAACACCGGGGAGCTGTTTTTT
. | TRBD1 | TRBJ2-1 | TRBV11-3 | CASSLEGQDFNEQFF | TGTGCCAGCAGCTTAGAGGGACAGGACTTCAATGAGCAGTTCTTC
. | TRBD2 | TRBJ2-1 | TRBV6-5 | CASSYRRAGEGEQFF | TGTGCCAGCAGCTATCGACGAGCGGGAGAGGGTGAGCAGTTCTTC
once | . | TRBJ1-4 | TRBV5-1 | CASSLGGSYNEKLFF | TGCGCCAGCAGCTTGGGGGGCTCCTATAATGAAAAACTGTTTTTT
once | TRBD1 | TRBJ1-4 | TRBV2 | CASSSGGRDSSF | TGTGCCAGCAGTTCAGGCGGTCGGGACAGCAGTTTT
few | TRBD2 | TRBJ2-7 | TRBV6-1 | CASRQREIYEQYF | TGTGCCAGTAGACAGCGGGAGATCTACGAGCAGTACTTC
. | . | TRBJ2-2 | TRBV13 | CASSPRGTGTGELFF | TGTGCCAGCAGCCCCAGGGGCACAGGGACCGGGGAGCTGTTTTTT
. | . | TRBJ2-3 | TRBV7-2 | CASSPPGADTQYF | TGTGCCAGCAGCCCCCCGGGGGCAGATACGCAGTATTTT
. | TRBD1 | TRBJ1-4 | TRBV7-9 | CASRGQGDSTNEKLFF | TGTGCCAGCAGAGGACAGGGAGATTCAACTAATGAAAAACTGTTTTTT
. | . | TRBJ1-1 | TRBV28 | CASSPRVDTEAFF | TGTGCCAGCAGTCCTCGGGTGGACACTGAAGCTTTCTTT
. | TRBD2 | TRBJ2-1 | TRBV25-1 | CASSARTSLSSYNEQFF | TGTGCCAGCAGTGCACGGACTAGCCTGAGCTCCTACAATGAGCAGTTCTTC
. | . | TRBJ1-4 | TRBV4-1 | CASSQYTTRAWREKLFF | TGCGCCAGCAGCCAATATACGACCAGGGCATGGAGAGAAAAACTGTTTTTT
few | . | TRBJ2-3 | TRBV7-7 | CASSLDGSSDTQYF | TGTGCTAGCAGCTTAGACGGGAGCTCAGATACGCAGTATTTT
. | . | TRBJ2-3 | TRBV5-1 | CASSPQGGTDTQYF | TGCGCCAGCAGCCCTCAAGGGGGAACAGATACGCAGTATTTT
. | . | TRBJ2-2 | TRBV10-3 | CAISDWDSYTGELFF | TGTGCCATCAGTGATTGGGACTCCTACACCGGGGAGCTGTTTTTT
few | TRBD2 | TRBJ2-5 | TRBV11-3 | CASSQILAQETQYF | TGTGCCAGCAGCCAAATACTAGCGCAAGAGACCCAGTACTTC
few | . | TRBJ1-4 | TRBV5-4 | CASSGPLERKLFF | TGTGCCAGCAGCGGACCTTTGGAGCGGAAACTGTTTTTT
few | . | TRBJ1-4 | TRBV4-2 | CASSQDFATNEKLFF | TGTGCCAGCAGCCAAGACTTTGCAACTAATGAAAAACTGTTTTTT
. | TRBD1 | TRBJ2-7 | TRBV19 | CASKWTGVSYEQYF | TGTGCCAGTAAGTGGACAGGGGTGTCCTACGAGCAGTACTTC
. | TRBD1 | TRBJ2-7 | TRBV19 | CASSILNRGQFEQYF | TGTGCCAGTAGTATCCTCAACAGGGGGCAGTTCGAGCAGTACTTC
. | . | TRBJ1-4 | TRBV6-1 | CASSVVWGGNEKLFF | TGTGCCAGCAGTGTTGTTTGGGGGGGGAATGAAAAACTGTTTTTT
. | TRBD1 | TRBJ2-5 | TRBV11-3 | CASSPGTGGGRAETQYF | TGTGCCAGCAGCCCCGGGACAGGGGGCGGTAGGGCTGAGACCCAGTACTTC
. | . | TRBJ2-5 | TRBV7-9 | CASSYRAGGETQYF | TGTGCCAGCAGCTACCGGGCTGGGGGCGAGACCCAGTACTTC
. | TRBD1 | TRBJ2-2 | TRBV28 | CASRRTGVATGELFF | TGTGCCAGCAGGAGAACAGGGGTGGCAACCGGGGAGCTGTTTTTT
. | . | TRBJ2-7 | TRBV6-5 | CASRTGSYEQYF | TGTGCCAGCAGGACAGGTTCCTACGAGCAGTACTTC
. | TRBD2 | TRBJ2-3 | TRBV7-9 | CSSSPGGSAKDTQYF | TGTTCCAGCAGCCCCGGCGGGAGTGCGAAAGATACGCAGTATTTT
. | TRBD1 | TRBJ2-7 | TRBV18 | CASSPAGTGDYEQYF | TGTGCCAGCTCACCTGCCGGGACAGGAGACTACGAGCAGTACTTC
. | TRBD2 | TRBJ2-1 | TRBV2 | CASSERRLAGGVEQFF | TGTGCCAGCAGTGAGAGGAGGCTAGCGGGAGGAGTCGAGCAGTTCTTC
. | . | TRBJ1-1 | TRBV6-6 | CASSYSGGLDTEAFF | TGTGCCAGCAGTTACTCCGGGGGTCTGGACACTGAAGCTTTCTTT
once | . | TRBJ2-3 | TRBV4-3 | CASSPRGNLDTQYF | TGCGCCAGCAGCCCCCGGGGGAACTTAGATACGCAGTATTTT
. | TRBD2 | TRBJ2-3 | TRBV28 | CASSLSSGSRVTDTQYF | TGTGCCAGCAGTTTGTCTAGCGGGAGCCGGGTCACAGATACGCAGTATTTT
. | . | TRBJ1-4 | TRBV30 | CAWSVTGNEKLFF | TGTGCCTGGAGTGTTACAGGGAATGAAAAACTGTTTTTT
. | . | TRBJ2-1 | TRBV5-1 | CASSPGLTNEQFF | TGCGCCAGCAGCCCAGGACTTACTAATGAGCAGTTCTTC
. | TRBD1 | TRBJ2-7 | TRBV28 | CASIPGQGTGEQYF | TGTGCCAGCATCCCGGGACAGGGGACCGGCGAGCAGTACTTC
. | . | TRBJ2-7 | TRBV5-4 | CASSFGHTYEQYF | TGTGCCAGCAGCTTTGGACATACCTACGAGCAGTACTTC
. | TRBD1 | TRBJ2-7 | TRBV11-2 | CASSLAPTGNEQYF | TGTGCCAGCAGCTTAGCTCCGACAGGGAACGAGCAGTACTTC